The rows below give T cell receptor beta chains drawn from one sample of a study of T cells in Graves' hyperthyroidism and ophthalmopathy. TCRdb processed the multiplex PCR reads anew with MiXCR; each CDR3 protein has one entry. The sample includes roughly 500,000 distinct CDR3 sequences, more than 45% of them seen just once. The sample consisted of peripheral blood or thyroid tissue (not recorded which). These TCRs come from an adult woman with Graves' disease, either hyperthyroidism or ophthalmopathy (not recorded which). Each CDR3 is given without its conserved first and last residue.

>TRBV7-2|TRBJ1-2
ASSQDLEGGGGYT
>TRBV27|TRBJ2-5
ASSFGQGAKTQY
>TRBV10-3|TRBJ2-7
AISESAAYEQY
>TRBV2|TRBJ1-1
TSTANTEAF
>TRBV7-6|TRBJ2-5
ASKPGAGTGETQY
>TRBV7-2|TRBJ1-2
ASSLGRQFLYGYT
>TRBV10-3|TRBJ1-2
AISPTYYYGYT
>TRBV9|TRBJ1-2
ASSVWGGGSNYGYT
>TRBV5-1|TRBJ1-1
ASSFADTEAF
>TRBV7-2|TRBJ1-5
ASSLQGTSNQPQH
>TRBV10-3|TRBJ1-5
AAWTGNQPQH
>TRBV19|TRBJ1-2
ASTFAGYGYT
>TRBV12-3/TRBV12-4|TRBJ1-2
ASRELQGDYYGYT
>TRBV12-5|TRBJ1-1
ASGWDPHTEAF
>TRBV12-3/TRBV12-4|TRBJ1-4
ASSDRQRKLF
>TRBV3-1|TRBJ2-7
ASSQKFYEQY
>TRBV5-1|TRBJ1-4
ASSLASGSWEEKLF
>TRBV14|TRBJ2-7
ASSPVPGPGY
>TRBV19|TRBJ2-6
ASTIQEGANVLT
>TRBV10-1|TRBJ1-2
ASSNETGVEDYGYT
>TRBV9|TRBJ1-1
ASSVALVNTEAF
>TRBV7-9|TRBJ1-1
ASSLNYMNTEAF
>TRBV7-7|TRBJ2-2
ASSPRGLSTYELF
>TRBV5-1|TRBJ2-2
ASSLGGLAGELF
>TRBV19|TRBJ1-1
ASSPDQDRAEAF
>TRBV19|TRBJ1-1
ASSFQTGRANTEAF
>TRBV7-9|TRBJ1-2
ASSTMLGGDDSGYT
>TRBV29-1|TRBJ1-2
SAQLRGRLVGYT
>TRBV9|TRBJ1-1
ASSVAPGVNTEAF
>TRBV24-1|TRBJ2-7
ATSDNLANSYEQY
>TRBV6-1|TRBJ1-6
ASRQGVENSPLH
>TRBV7-2|TRBJ1-1
ASSLALAGGMDEQF
>TRBV12-3/TRBV12-4|TRBJ1-1
ASSWPGQGYLAF
>TRBV10-3|TRBJ2-7
AISGSYEQY
>TRBV29-1|TRBJ2-3
SGTSGRRTDTQY
>TRBV20-1|TRBJ2-3
SAGISTDTQY
>TRBV7-2|TRBJ1-4
ASSPQYSANEKLF